The next 19 T cell receptor beta chains were all read from a single sample in a study of T cells after yellow fever vaccination. TCRdb ran MiXCR on the 5' RACE reads and lists one entry per CDR3 protein. The data contain just under 600,000 distinct CDR3 sequences, about 13% of them seen just once; the ten biggest clones take up over 13%. The sample consisted of PBMCs, taken on the day of the yellow fever booster vaccination. Source of these receptors: a man between 25 and 39 years old who received the YFV17D yellow fever vaccine.

This clonotype was counted a few times. The chain combines TRBV12-3 or TRBV12-4 with TRBJ1-1, with TRBD1 as a possible D gene (5 bases). V lost 5 bases and J lost 1, with 14 bases in between. This CDR3 has 15 residues. In DNA form, the CDR3 reads TGTGCCAGCAGTCCCTACGGGGGTGCGAACACTGAAGCTTTCTTT. As protein: CASSPYGGANTEAFF.

In this sample, this clonotype turned up a few times. This chain links TRBV12-3 or TRBV12-4 with TRBJ2-1; 11 nucleotides align to TRBD2. CDR3 size: 14 residues. The trim removed 8 bases at V and 8 bases at J, leaving 8 bases unmatched. As DNA, the CDR3 is TGTGCCAGCGGAGGACTAGCGGGTTGGTATGAGCAGTTCTTC. Translation: CASGGLAGWYEQFF.

The chain is built from TRBV4-3 and TRBJ2-5, with D hard to call. Germline CDR1 is LGHNA and CDR2 is YSLEER. V lost 0 bases and J lost 4, with 12 bases in between. This CDR3 is 15 amino acids long. CDR3 DNA: TGCGCCAGCAGCCAAGATAATTCGGAGTCAGAGACCCAGTACTTC. It is translated as CASSQDNSESETQYF.

The genes are TRBV6-5 and TRBJ2-1; the D gene could be TRBD1 or TRBD2 (5 bases each). CDR1 MNHEY and CDR2 SVGAGI come from the germline V gene. Trimming removed 0 bases at V and 0 bases at J, with 9 bases between. The CDR3 sequence is 16 residues long. The CDR3 DNA is TGTGCCAGCAGTTACTCTCGGGGCGTCTCCTACAATGAGCAGTTCTTC. This translates into CASSYSRGVSYNEQFF.

This chain connects TRBV3-1 to TRBJ1-6; D gene unclear. CDR3 length: 12 amino acids. The germline V gene has CDR1 LGHDT and CDR2 YNNKEL (reference sequence). V lost 1 base, J lost 13 bases, and 8 bases lay in between. The DNA of the CDR3 is TGTGCCAGCAGCCAAGGTGAAAATCCCCTCCACTTT. This translates into CASSQGENPLHF.

V usage is TRBV5-4 and J usage is TRBJ2-4; 12 bases map to TRBD1. The CDR3 spans 21 residues. V shed 2 bases and J 1 base; nucleotides not matched to a gene: 16. Germline V gene sequence: CDR1 SGHNT, CDR2 YYREEE (reference sequence). The CDR3 DNA is TGTGCCAGCAGCTTCCTATCATACGCCGGGACAGGGGGCGTCGCCAAAAACATTCAGTACTTC. This translates into CASSFLSYAGTGGVAKNIQYF.

This clonotype was picked up a small number of times. This rearrangement joins TRBV6-1 to TRBJ2-2; D gene ambiguous. V was trimmed by 6 bases and J by 0 bases, leaving 20 bases between them. This CDR3 spans 18 amino acids. Germline values: CDR1 MNHNS, CDR2 SASEGT. CDR3 nucleotide sequence: TGTGCCAGCAGACCAATCCTCCGGAGTAGCACGAACACCGGGGAGCTGTTTTTT. Encoded protein: CASRPILRSSTNTGELFF.

CDR3 DNA: TGCGCCAGCAGCCAAGGATCAGGGGGCCTAGCCAAAAACATTCAGTACTTC. It translates to CASSQGSGGLAKNIQYF. The chain recombines TRBV4-3 with TRBJ2-4, with TRBD1 identical over 8 bases. Germline-derived CDR1 and CDR2 are LGHNA and YSLEER. This CDR3 comprises 17 residues. V was clipped by 1 base and J by 0 bases; unmatched bases: 5.

The count of this clonotype is one. The chain has TRBV20-1 and TRBJ1-4, with a possible D match to TRBD1 (5 bases). The CDR3 consists of 14 residues. The germline gives CDR1 DFQATT, CDR2 SNEGSKA (reference sequence). Trimming took 1 base from V and 6 from J, leaving 12 bases between them. As DNA, the CDR3 is TGCAGTGCTAGAGGGGCCAGGGCGGATGAAAAACTGTTTTTT. Translated: CSARGARADEKLFF.

This clonotype has only a few counts. This chain uses TRBV20-1 with TRBJ2-2; 10 positions agree with TRBD2. From germline, CDR1 is DFQATT and CDR2 SNEGSKA (reference sequence). V trimming: 1 base; J trimming: 6 bases; junction bases outside the gene matches: 2. The CDR3 is 14 residues long. CDR3 sequence: CSARVLAGAGELFF. DNA of the CDR3: TGCAGTGCTAGAGTTCTAGCGGGAGCCGGGGAGCTGTTTTTT.

The V gene is TRBV4-2, the J gene TRBJ2-7; no definite D call. The CDR3 totals 14 residues. Looked up from germline, CDR1 is LGHNA and CDR2 is YNFKEQ. V was cut by 1 base and J by 4 bases, with 11 bases left in between. CDR3 loop: CASSQAAKRYEQYF. CDR3 bases: TGTGCCAGCAGCCAAGCGGCAAAAAGATACGAGCAGTACTTC.

The chain uses TRBV7-8 and TRBJ2-1; TRBD1 agrees at 9 bases. Germline assignment: CDR1 SGHVS and CDR2 FQNEAQ. The CDR3 runs to 15 residues. J gave up 14 bases and V 1 base, and 12 bases lay outside the gene matches. The CDR3 region is CASSLGSAGTGREFF. In DNA form, the CDR3 reads TGTGCCAGCAGCTTAGGAAGTGCCGGGACAGGGAGGGAGTTCTTC.

CDR3 residues: CASGLVGRQANEQFF. As DNA, the CDR3 is TGTGCCAGCGGCCTGGTCGGGAGACAGGCCAATGAGCAGTTCTTC. The chain uses TRBV12-3 or TRBV12-4 and TRBJ2-1; either TRBD1 or TRBD2 may fit D (6 bases each). The CDR3 totals 15 residues. Trimming took off 8 bases at V and 6 bases at J, with 20 bases between the two ends.

V gene TRBV4-1 combines with J gene TRBJ2-5, with D possibly matching TRBD1 (6 bases). The CDR3 is 18 residues long. The V gene lost 2 bases and the J gene lost 7 bases, with 26 bases spanning the gap. Germline loops: CDR1 MGHRA, CDR2 YSYEKL. CDR3 protein: CASSQPPGRGDQWGTQYF. The CDR3, as DNA: TGCGCCAGCAGCCAACCACCGGGCAGGGGAGATCAATGGGGGACCCAGTACTTC.

This clonotype occurred a few times. The chain links TRBV2 to TRBJ2-6; possibly TRBD2 for D (5 bases). The V end lost 2 bases, the J end lost 0 bases, and 8 bases lay between the germline ends. The CDR3 is made up of 16 amino acids. CDR1 and CDR2 (germline): SNHLY, FYNNEI. The CDR3 is CASSESGASGANVLTF. CDR3 DNA sequence: TGTGCCAGCAGTGAAAGCGGAGCCTCTGGGGCCAACGTCCTGACTTTC.

The sample holds a few counts of this clonotype. This sequence joins TRBV30 and TRBJ2-2; weak D call: TRBD1 (6 bases). V shed 3 bases and J shed 4 bases, with 15 bases lying between them. Per the germline V gene, CDR1 is GTSNPN and CDR2 is SVGIG (reference sequence). The CDR3 loop spans 15 amino acids. The CDR3 here is CAWRKLVQGTGELFF. CDR3 nucleotide sequence: TGTGCCTGGAGGAAATTAGTACAGGGCACCGGGGAGCTGTTTTTT.

The J gene is TRBJ1-3, the V gene TRBV7-2; no clear D gene. CDR3 size: 16 residues. Trimming took 3 bases from V and 2 from J, leaving 14 bases between them. The germline gives CDR1 SGHTA, CDR2 FQGNSA. The CDR3 reads CASSLGLSITGNTIYF. The CDR3 region has the DNA TGTGCCAGCAGCTTGGGCCTAAGTATAACTGGAAACACCATATATTTT.

This chain uses TRBV7-6 with TRBJ2-1; 11 bases align to TRBD2. CDR3 size: 15 residues. Germline loops: CDR1 SGHVS, CDR2 FNYEAQ. V was clipped by 5 bases and J by 9 bases; unmatched bases: 9. The CDR3: CASSQTSGNLGEQFF. CDR3 nucleotides: TGTGCCAGCAGCCAGACTAGCGGGAATCTTGGTGAGCAGTTCTTC.

The chain combines TRBV19 with TRBJ2-1; 8 positions agree with TRBD2. The trim removed 4 bases at V and 2 bases at J, leaving 7 bases unmatched. Germline lookup yields CDR1 LNHDA and CDR2 SQIVND (reference sequence). CDR3 length equals 16 residues. CDR3 DNA sequence: TGTGCCAGTAGTAGCGATGGAGCGGGAGCCTACAATGAGCAGTTCTTC. Translation gives CASSSDGAGAYNEQFF.